Following are 15 T cell receptor beta chains from one sample sequenced in a study of blood T cell repertoires in COVID-19. Sequencing used immunoSEQ multiplex PCR; TCRdb keeps in-frame clones, though not all of them. The sample shows 70,000 to 85,000 clones, roughly 86% of them seen only once. What was sequenced was peripheral blood. These receptors were taken from a human donor in a cohort sampled during active COVID-19.

The chain is built from TRBV5-5 and TRBJ2-1; 11 bases match TRBD2. From germline, CDR1 is SGHKS and CDR2 YYEKEE (reference sequence). The CDR3 has 17 residues. Trimming cost V 1 base and J 4 bases; bases outside gene matches: 7. The CDR3 here is CASSLSPGTSGYNEQFF. The CDR3 region has the DNA TGTGCCAGCAGCTTGAGCCCCGGGACTAGCGGATACAATGAGCAGTTCTTC.

This rearrangement joins TRBV28 to TRBJ1-5; the D is unclear. The CDR3 contains 12 residues. V dropped 6 bases and J dropped 7 bases, with 10 bases sitting between them. Per germline, CDR1 MDHEN and CDR2 SYDVKM. CDR3 amino acids: CASRTTGQPQHF. The DNA of the CDR3 is TGTGCCAGCAGAACGACTGGCCAGCCCCAGCATTTT.

CDR3 amino acids: CASSFRGAGNQPQHF. CDR3 coding DNA: TGTGCCAGCAGTTTCCGGGGGGCCGGCAATCAGCCCCAGCATTTT. The gene calls are TRBV28 and TRBJ1-5, with a possible D match to TRBD1 (6 bases). Trimming cost V 3 bases and J 2 bases, with 11 bases left between them. Germline V gene sequence: CDR1 MDHEN, CDR2 SYDVKM. The CDR3 consists of 15 residues.

In the case of this clone: Additional DNA sequences in this sample encode the identical CDR3. J is TRBJ2-2 and V is TRBV7-9; D is uncertain. This CDR3 spans 14 amino acids. Germline V gene sequence: CDR1 SEHNR, CDR2 FQNEAQ (reference sequence). Trimming left V 1 base short and J 2 bases short, with 5 bases between. CDR3 region: CASSLGRNTGELFF. The CDR3, as DNA: TGTGCCAGCAGCTTAGGGAGAAACACCGGGGAGCTGTTTTTT.

V gene TRBV12-3 or TRBV12-4 combines with J gene TRBJ1-1; D is uncertain. This CDR3 region has 12 residues. V lost 3 bases to trimming and J lost 6 bases, with 8 bases between them. CDR3 protein: CASSFFLPEAFF. CDR3 DNA sequence: TGTGCCAGCAGTTTTTTCCTTCCTGAAGCTTTCTTT.

This clone turned up a few times. The chain links TRBV2 to TRBJ1-2, with D tentatively TRBD1 (6 bases). V was pared by 5 bases and J by 7 bases, with 8 bases between. Germline lookup yields CDR1 SNHLY and CDR2 FYNNEI. CDR3 length: 11 residues. CDR3 nucleotides: TGTGCCAGCAGTTCAGGGGTTGGCTACACCTTC. This codes for CASSSGVGYTF.

This clone has only one observation. The gene calls are TRBV5-6 and TRBJ2-4, with D possibly matching TRBD2 (5 bases). Trimming stripped 4 bases from V and 0 bases from J, with 11 bases between. The CDR3 has 15 amino acids. CDR1 and CDR2 (germline): SGHDT, YYEEEE. CDR3 region: CASSPQGLAKNIQYF. Written as DNA, the CDR3 is TGTGCCAGCAGCCCCCAAGGACTAGCCAAAAACATTCAGTACTTC.

V is TRBV24-1 and J is TRBJ2-3; TRBD2 agrees at 12 bases. From germline, CDR1 is KGHDR and CDR2 SFDVKD. V was clipped by 3 bases and J by 5 bases; unmatched bases: 5. This CDR3 is 16 amino acids long. The CDR3 reads CATSDLTSGGGDTQYF. CDR3 DNA: TGTGCCACCAGTGATCTGACTAGCGGGGGAGGAGATACGCAGTATTTT.

This clone was recorded once. The J gene is TRBJ2-7, the V gene TRBV5-1, with a weak D call TRBD2 (6 bases). CDR1 is SGHRS and CDR2 is YFSETQ in the germline V gene. With 0 bases removed from V and 1 base from J, the gap between germline ends came to 17 bases. The CDR3 contains 17 residues. In DNA form, the CDR3 reads TGCGCCAGCAGCTTGGCCGGTGGAGGGGCCTTATCCTACGAGCAGTACTTC. Its protein product is CASSLAGGGALSYEQYF. Variable domain in full (rest from reference TRBV5-1 and TRBJ2-7): KAGVTQTPRYLIKTRGQQVTLSCSPISGHRSVSWYQQTPGQGLQFLFEYFSETQRNKGNFPGRFSGRQFSNSRSEMNVSTLELGDSALYLCASSLAGGGALSYEQYFGPGTRLTVT.

This clone is judged large. The sample contains more than one DNA sequence encoding this CDR3. This chain joins TRBV10-3 and TRBJ1-5, with 10 bases identical to TRBD1. The CDR3 has 14 residues. The germline CDR1 and CDR2 sequences are ENHRY and SYGVKD. J gave up 4 bases and V 8 bases, and 5 bases lay outside the gene matches. As DNA, the CDR3 is TGTGCCATCGGGACAGGGGACTCGAATCAGCCCCAGCATTTT. Amino acids: CAIGTGDSNQPQHF.

The chain is built from TRBV19 and TRBJ1-4, with 7 bases lining up with TRBD1. CDR1 is LNHDA and CDR2 is SQIVND in the germline V gene (reference sequence). With 5 bases clipped from V and 14 bases from J, the junction kept 14 bases outside the gene matches. The CDR3 sequence is 14 residues long. The CDR3, as DNA: TGTGCCAGTAGTCGACAGGGTTCCGCTGCGATCCTGTTTTTT. The encoded protein is CASSRQGSAAILFF.

V and J are TRBV7-6 and TRBJ1-3; no firm D call. The CDR3 is 17 residues long. Trimming cost V 0 bases and J 2 bases, with 14 bases left between them. The germline V gene encodes CDR1 SGHVS and CDR2 FNYEAQ. The CDR3 sequence is CASSLAEVRGTGNTIYF. The CDR3 nucleotides are TGTGCCAGCAGCTTAGCGGAGGTGCGGGGAACTGGAAACACCATATATTTT.

V gene TRBV5-1 combines with J gene TRBJ2-2; possible D gene TRBD2, 6 bases. The CDR3 runs 14 residues. Trimming cost V 4 bases and J 4 bases, with 11 bases left between them. Germline CDR1 SGHRS, CDR2 YFSETQ. As DNA, the CDR3 is TGCGCCAGCAGCGAGGCGGGGATCACCGGGGAGCTGTTTTTT. As protein: CASSEAGITGELFF.

The chain is built from TRBV5-1 and TRBJ2-1, with D possibly TRBD1 on 5 matching bases. Trimming removed 0 bases at V and 6 bases at J, with 10 bases between. Germline V CDR1 and CDR2: SGHRS, YFSETQ. The CDR3 spans 14 residues. The CDR3 coding sequence is TGCGCCAGCAGCTTGGGACAGTCATCCAATGAGCAGTTCTTC. This sequence encodes CASSLGQSSNEQFF. The full variable domain, rest sourced from reference TRBV5-1 and TRBJ2-1, is KAGVTQTPRYLIKTRGQQVTLSCSPISGHRSVSWYQQTPGQGLQFLFEYFSETQRNKGNFPGRFSGRQFSNSRSEMNVSTLELGDSALYLCASSLGQSSNEQFFGPGTRLTVL.

V is TRBV13 and J is TRBJ1-1; no clear D. Per the germline V gene, CDR1 is PRHDT and CDR2 is FYEKMQ (reference sequence). V lost 0 bases, J lost 10 bases, and 9 bases lay in between. The CDR3 runs 12 residues. The CDR3 region has the DNA TGTGCCAGCAGCTTAGGACCGACTCGAGCTTTCTTT. Its protein product is CASSLGPTRAFF.